This T cell receptor (beta chain) was retrieved from a study of Ad26.COV2.S vaccination and SARS-CoV-2 variants. The study, taken as a whole, reports: Post-vaccination spike-specific CD8+ and CD4+ T cell responses reportedly had substantial breadth.

Trimming stripped 4 bases from V and 8 bases from J, with 17 bases between. The CDR3 sequence is 14 residues long. Germline V CDR1 and CDR2: MNHNY, SVGAGI (reference sequence). Remarks on this clone: Its specificity is not known.

This table comes from immunoSEQ multiplex PCR, and its TCRdb copy is limited to in-frame clones, with some not included. The repertoire consists of about 420,000 clones, with around nine tenths occurring once and the leading ten covering less than 4%. Noted treatment: 19 received Ad26.COV2.S at low or high dose, single or two shots; about 5 received placebo; per-sample allocation not given. After the first vaccine or placebo injection, samples were drawn on day 63. The receptor comes from a person between 18 and 59 years old who received the Ad26.COV2.S COVID-19 vaccine or a placebo. The sample in question was peripheral blood, obtained in a trial of Ad26.COV2.S vaccine versus placebo. V and J are TRBV6-6 and TRBJ1-2, with D possibly TRBD1 on 5 matching bases. The CDR3 DNA is TGTGCCAGCAGTTTGTCAGGGCACAAGCTCGGCTACACCTTC. Protein product: CASSLSGHKLGYTF.